This is a list of T cell receptor beta chains from one sample in a study of T cell responses to AZD1222 COVID-19 vaccine. The table came from immunoSEQ multiplex PCR; TCRdb's copy has only in-frame clones and leaves some out. Of almost 65,000 clones in the sample, roughly 84% are singletons; the top ten hold 7.3%. This specimen consisted of peripheral blood, obtained on day 0 of AZD1222 vaccination. Every receptor here comes from an adult in good health. CDR3s include the opening cysteine and the closing phenylalanine or tryptophan. The D gene is left open where the match is weak. Size is stated for part of the rows, as once, few or many counts, or as a class when the clone is expanded.

d_gene: TRBD1
abundance: few
v_gene: TRBV7-9
j_gene: TRBJ2-1
CDR3nt: TGTGCCAGCAGCTTAGGACAGGGGGACCACAATGAGCAGTTCTTC
CDR3aa: CASSLGQGDHNEQFF

d_gene: NA
abundance: few
v_gene: TRBV10-3
j_gene: TRBJ2-1
CDR3nt: TGTGCCATCTCCTCACATGGCTACAATGAGCAGTTCTTC
CDR3aa: CAISSHGYNEQFF

d_gene: NA
abundance: NA
v_gene: TRBV6-1
j_gene: TRBJ1-2
CDR3nt: TGTGCCAGCAGTGACATCCCTTATGGCTACACCTTC
CDR3aa: CASSDIPYGYTF

d_gene: NA
abundance: NA
v_gene: TRBV7-6
j_gene: TRBJ2-7
CDR3nt: TGTGCCAGCAGCCCAACCGGAGGATACGAGCAGTACTTC
CDR3aa: CASSPTGGYEQYF

d_gene: TRBD2
abundance: NA
v_gene: TRBV5-6
j_gene: TRBJ2-1
CDR3nt: TGTGCCAGCAGCTACTCGAGCGGGGGGTCGTCCTACAATGAGCAGTTCTTC
CDR3aa: CASSYSSGGSSYNEQFF

d_gene: TRBD2
abundance: NA
v_gene: TRBV11-2
j_gene: TRBJ2-1
CDR3nt: TGTGCCAGCAGGAAGCGGGGGGGCCTGGATGAGCAGTTCTTC
CDR3aa: CASRKRGGLDEQFF

d_gene: NA
abundance: NA
v_gene: TRBV3-1/TRBV3-2
j_gene: TRBJ2-5
CDR3nt: TGTGCCAGCAGCCCGGAGACGGACTCAATTAGGGGGGAGACCCAGTACTTC
CDR3aa: CASSPETDSIRGETQYF

d_gene: TRBD1
abundance: NA
v_gene: TRBV24-1
j_gene: TRBJ1-2
CDR3nt: TGTGCCACCAGTGATGATGACAGGGGGCGTTTTGGCTACACCTTC
CDR3aa: CATSDDDRGRFGYTF

d_gene: NA
abundance: once
v_gene: TRBV7-2
j_gene: TRBJ2-7
CDR3nt: TGTGCCAGCAGCTCCCGGACAACTAGCTCCTACGAGCAGTACTTC
CDR3aa: CASSSRTTSSYEQYF

d_gene: TRBD2
abundance: few
v_gene: TRBV7-9
j_gene: TRBJ2-2
CDR3nt: TGTGCCAGCAGCCGACTATTAGCGGGGGTCAACACCGGGGAGCTGTTTTTT
CDR3aa: CASSRLLAGVNTGELFF

d_gene: TRBD1
abundance: NA
v_gene: TRBV9
j_gene: TRBJ1-1
CDR3nt: TGTGCCAGCAGCGGACAGGGGGCGTTTAACACTGAAGCTTTCTTT
CDR3aa: CASSGQGAFNTEAFF

d_gene: NA
abundance: NA
v_gene: TRBV24-1
j_gene: TRBJ2-3
CDR3nt: TGTGCCACCAGTGACCCGGACAGCACAGATACGCAGTATTTT
CDR3aa: CATSDPDSTDTQYF

d_gene: NA
abundance: NA
v_gene: TRBV6-5
j_gene: TRBJ1-1
CDR3nt: TGTGCCACCCCCCTTTGTTTTGGCAGCCCGGGGGCTTTCTTT
CDR3aa: CATPLCFGSPGAFF

d_gene: TRBD1
abundance: NA
v_gene: TRBV29-1
j_gene: TRBJ2-7
CDR3nt: TGCAGCGCTGGACAGGGGCAGGACGAGCAGTACTTC
CDR3aa: CSAGQGQDEQYF

d_gene: NA
abundance: once
v_gene: TRBV10-3
j_gene: TRBJ2-6
CDR3nt: TGTGCCATCAGTGAGGGGGGACGGAGTTACTCTGGGGCCAACGTCCTGACTTTC
CDR3aa: CAISEGGRSYSGANVLTF

d_gene: TRBD1
abundance: NA
v_gene: TRBV11-3
j_gene: TRBJ1-1
CDR3nt: TGTGCCAGCAGCGCCGGACAGGGGAGGGACACTGAAGCTTTCTTT
CDR3aa: CASSAGQGRDTEAFF

d_gene: NA
abundance: NA
v_gene: TRBV13
j_gene: TRBJ1-1
CDR3nt: TGTGCCAGCAGCTCGCGACAGATATACACTGAAGCTTTCTTT
CDR3aa: CASSSRQIYTEAFF

d_gene: NA
abundance: NA
v_gene: TRBV24-1
j_gene: TRBJ2-1
CDR3nt: TGTGCCACCAGTGACAGGTCTGACTACAATGAGCAGTTCTTC
CDR3aa: CATSDRSDYNEQFF

d_gene: NA
abundance: NA
v_gene: TRBV19
j_gene: TRBJ2-1
CDR3nt: TGTGCCAGTCGGGGTATAACCTCTCTTTCCTACAATGAGCAGTTCTTC
CDR3aa: CASRGITSLSYNEQFF

d_gene: TRBD1
abundance: NA
v_gene: TRBV6-5
j_gene: TRBJ1-2
CDR3nt: TGTGCCAGCAGAGGACAGGGTAACTATGGCTACACCTTC
CDR3aa: CASRGQGNYGYTF

d_gene: NA
abundance: NA
v_gene: TRBV7-9
j_gene: TRBJ2-1
CDR3nt: TGTGCCAGCAGCTTAGTCTCCAGGAACAATGAGCAGTTCTTC
CDR3aa: CASSLVSRNNEQFF

d_gene: NA
abundance: NA
v_gene: TRBV4-2
j_gene: TRBJ1-4
CDR3nt: TGTGCCAGCAGCCAAGAAACTACATCTACTAATGAAAAACTGTTTTTT
CDR3aa: CASSQETTSTNEKLFF

d_gene: NA
abundance: NA
v_gene: TRBV5-6
j_gene: TRBJ2-7
CDR3nt: TGTGCCAGCAGCTTCACAGGGTACGAGCAGTACTTC
CDR3aa: CASSFTGYEQYF

d_gene: NA
abundance: NA
v_gene: TRBV28
j_gene: TRBJ2-1
CDR3nt: TGTGCCAGCAGTTCGCTTTACGGGATACACAATGAGCAGTTCTTC
CDR3aa: CASSSLYGIHNEQFF

d_gene: TRBD2
abundance: once
v_gene: TRBV7-6
j_gene: TRBJ2-1
CDR3nt: TGTGCCAGCAGCTTAGAGGGCGGGGGGCTTGGCAATGAGCAGTTCTTC
CDR3aa: CASSLEGGGLGNEQFF

d_gene: NA
abundance: NA
v_gene: TRBV19
j_gene: TRBJ1-5
CDR3nt: TGTGCCAGTAGTCCACAGGGTTCGTGGTCGCCCCAGCATTTT
CDR3aa: CASSPQGSWSPQHF

d_gene: NA
abundance: NA
v_gene: TRBV12-5
j_gene: TRBJ2-1
CDR3nt: TGTGCTAGTGGTCCCTTTTTCGGGGTGAGGTCCTACAATGAGCAGTTCTTC
CDR3aa: CASGPFFGVRSYNEQFF

d_gene: NA
abundance: NA
v_gene: TRBV5-1
j_gene: TRBJ1-2
CDR3nt: TGCGCCAGCAGCTTGACGATAGAGAATATGAACTATGGCTACACCTTC
CDR3aa: CASSLTIENMNYGYTF

d_gene: NA
abundance: NA
v_gene: TRBV19
j_gene: TRBJ2-5
CDR3nt: TGTGCCAGTAGTACCCCGGGGGCTCGTGGGGGAAGGGAGACCCAGTACTTC
CDR3aa: CASSTPGARGGRETQYF

d_gene: NA
abundance: NA
v_gene: TRBV19
j_gene: TRBJ1-2
CDR3nt: TGTGCCAGTAGTATCCAGGGCTTTGTCTATGGCTACACCTTC
CDR3aa: CASSIQGFVYGYTF

d_gene: NA
abundance: few
v_gene: TRBV29-1
j_gene: TRBJ1-1
CDR3nt: TGCAGCGCGAAGGGCGGTTGGGGCATGAACACTGAAGCTTTCTTT
CDR3aa: CSAKGGWGMNTEAFF

d_gene: NA
abundance: NA
v_gene: TRBV28
j_gene: TRBJ1-2
CDR3nt: TGTGCCAGCAGCTTACCCAGGGTAGCAAGCCATGGCTACACCTTC
CDR3aa: CASSLPRVASHGYTF

d_gene: TRBD2
abundance: once
v_gene: TRBV7-2
j_gene: TRBJ2-3
CDR3nt: TGTGCCAGCAGCTTCGGCGGGGGGCCAGATACGCAGTATTTT
CDR3aa: CASSFGGGPDTQYF

d_gene: NA
abundance: NA
v_gene: TRBV15
j_gene: TRBJ2-3
CDR3nt: TGTGCCACCAGCAGAGAGGGGGGGGCCCCAGATACGCAGTATTTT
CDR3aa: CATSREGGAPDTQYF

d_gene: NA
abundance: NA
v_gene: TRBV12-1
j_gene: TRBJ2-7
CDR3nt: NA
CDR3aa: CASSFALGSAGWGSYEQYF

d_gene: TRBD1
abundance: NA
v_gene: TRBV7-2
j_gene: TRBJ2-7
CDR3nt: TGTGCCAGCAGCTTATCCGGACAGGGGTGGTCCTACGAGCAGTACTTC
CDR3aa: CASSLSGQGWSYEQYF

d_gene: NA
abundance: once
v_gene: TRBV6-5
j_gene: TRBJ1-5
CDR3nt: TGTGCCAGCAGACGGGGGGTAAATAGCAATCAGCCCCAGCATTTT
CDR3aa: CASRRGVNSNQPQHF

d_gene: NA
abundance: once
v_gene: TRBV19
j_gene: TRBJ1-5
CDR3nt: TGTGCCAGTGGAGAGACGGGAAACCTCTATCAGCCCCAGCATTTT
CDR3aa: CASGETGNLYQPQHF

d_gene: TRBD1
abundance: NA
v_gene: TRBV2
j_gene: TRBJ1-2
CDR3nt: TGTGCCAGCAGTGCGGAGACAGGGGCCTATGGCTACACCTTC
CDR3aa: CASSAETGAYGYTF

d_gene: NA
abundance: NA
v_gene: TRBV28
j_gene: TRBJ1-3
CDR3nt: TGTGCCAGCAGTTTTCCGACAGAAACCTCTGGAAACACCATATATTTT
CDR3aa: CASSFPTETSGNTIYF

d_gene: TRBD1
abundance: NA
v_gene: TRBV7-2
j_gene: TRBJ1-2
CDR3nt: TGTGCCAGCAGCTCCTACAGGGGTGGCTATGGCTACACCTTC
CDR3aa: CASSSYRGGYGYTF

d_gene: NA
abundance: NA
v_gene: TRBV20-1
j_gene: TRBJ2-7
CDR3nt: TGCAGTGCACCGGTCCTCTCCGAGCAGTACTTC
CDR3aa: CSAPVLSEQYF

d_gene: TRBD2
abundance: NA
v_gene: TRBV28
j_gene: TRBJ2-5
CDR3nt: TGTGCCAGCACTCCCCCTCAATTGGGGACTAGCGGGGGGACGGGTGAGACCCAGTACTTC
CDR3aa: CASTPPQLGTSGGTGETQYF

d_gene: NA
abundance: NA
v_gene: TRBV7-2
j_gene: TRBJ1-6
CDR3nt: TGTGCCAGCAGCTCCAATATGGATTCACCCCTCCACTTT
CDR3aa: CASSSNMDSPLHF

d_gene: NA
abundance: NA
v_gene: TRBV24-1
j_gene: TRBJ2-5
CDR3nt: TGTGCCACCAGTGATCGGGTGAAAGGGGCAGGCGAGACCCAGTACTTC
CDR3aa: CATSDRVKGAGETQYF

d_gene: NA
abundance: NA
v_gene: TRBV2
j_gene: TRBJ1-5
CDR3nt: TGTGCCAGCAGGAGCACAGGGAATCAGCCCCAGCATTTT
CDR3aa: CASRSTGNQPQHF